The text below deals with one TCR beta chain. Antigen: not known. This sample was included in a study of human T cells and chemical hapten exposure. The CDR3 spans 15 residues. CDR1 is MDHEN and CDR2 is SYDVKM in the germline V gene. V was trimmed by 3 bases and J by 8 bases, leaving 17 bases between them. Time point described: patch test 2, 6 weeks after DPC sensitization. Treatment of the sample: therapeutic diphenylcyclopropenone sensitization with weekly scalp DPC. Alopecia patients between 18 and 70 years old and suitable for DPC were used as donors. It was from unfractionated whole blood that total RNA was extracted. Individual cDNA molecules had unique molecular identifiers attached to them by the library. TCRdb reprocessed the RACE reads with MiXCR, giving one entry per CDR3 protein. The sample carries approximately 95,000 distinct CDR3 sequences, 9.5% to 12% recorded once. Findings and caveats of the study: TCRs at a frequency above 1 in 1000 stayed unchanged with DPC sensitization.

V is TRBV28 and J is TRBJ2-1, with D perhaps TRBD2 (7 bases). This material consisted of whole blood, taken in connection with sensitization to the hapten diphenylcyclopropenone (DPC). The source of this sequence is a woman between 40 and 50 years old with alopecia areata. Some clones in this sample may be carry-over from other donors' samples. CDR3 amino acids: CASSFGGGPSDEQFF. In DNA form, the CDR3 reads TGTGCCAGCAGTTTTGGGGGGGGCCCCTCCGATGAGCAGTTCTTC.